The clone carrying this TCR beta chain came up once. Its antigen remains unknown. The data derive from a study of response to subunit inactivated influenza vaccine. Study results and caveats: Authors suggested that a seasonal influenza vaccination recruits few new T cells each time.

A single record per CDR3 protein comes from TCRdb applying MiXCR to the RT-PCR reads. The repertoire consists of about 700,000 distinct CDR3 sequences, with more than 11% occurring once and the leading ten covering 6% to 8%. The CDR3 has 15 residues. Trimming took 0 bases from V and 4 from J, leaving 15 bases between them. The germline gives CDR1 GTSNPN, CDR2 SVGIG (reference sequence). Sample: PBMCs from blood, taken roughly 15 days before vaccination. The sequence was collected from a man over 45 who received an inactivated influenza vaccine. The rearrangement joins TRBV30 to TRBJ2-5; a weak D match, TRBD2 (5 bases). CDR3 DNA sequence: TGTGCCTGGAGTGTAGGGCGGGCCGTAGGAGAGACCCAGTACTTC. This encodes CAWSVGRAVGETQYF.